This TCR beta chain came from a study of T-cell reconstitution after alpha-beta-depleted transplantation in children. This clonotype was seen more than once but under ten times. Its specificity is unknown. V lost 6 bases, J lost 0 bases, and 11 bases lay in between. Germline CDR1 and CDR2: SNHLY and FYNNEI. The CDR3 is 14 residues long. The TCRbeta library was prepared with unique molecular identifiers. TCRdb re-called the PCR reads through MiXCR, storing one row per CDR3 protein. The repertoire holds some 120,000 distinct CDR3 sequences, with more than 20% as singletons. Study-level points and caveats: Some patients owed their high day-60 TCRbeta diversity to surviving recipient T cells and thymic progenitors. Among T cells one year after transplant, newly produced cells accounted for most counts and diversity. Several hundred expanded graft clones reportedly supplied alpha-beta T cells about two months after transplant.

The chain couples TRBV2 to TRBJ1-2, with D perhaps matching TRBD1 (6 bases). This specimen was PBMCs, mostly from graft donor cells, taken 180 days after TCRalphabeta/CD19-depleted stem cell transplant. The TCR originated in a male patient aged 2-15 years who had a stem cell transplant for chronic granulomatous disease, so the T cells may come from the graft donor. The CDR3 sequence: CASRTGSANYGYTF. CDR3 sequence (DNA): TGTGCCAGCAGGACAGGCTCAGCTAACTATGGCTACACCTTC.